This T cell receptor (beta chain) was captured by sequencing in a study of blood T cells in healthy people across ages. Every sample had a minimum of 6.5 million PBMCs isolated. Alongside a J-beta primer mix, a sample-barcoded 5' primer served in a second PCR lasting roughly 7 to 11 cycles. From each sample, at least 3 million paired-end reads containing CDR3 were obtained. In TCRdb, the 5' RACE reads were re-called with MiXCR into one record per CDR3 protein. The sample lists about 780,000 distinct CDR3 sequences; 25% to 30% were seen once. Whole-study findings and limits: Naive CD4+ cells and diversity were both higher in long-lived donors than in aged donors. Among T cells, TCR beta diversity per million cells dropped roughly linearly as age rose.

This clonotype has a handful of counts. Its target is not known. Deletions cut 6 bases from V and 3 bases from J, with 9 bases between. CDR3 length: 13 amino acids. The V gene's germline CDR1 is SGHRS and CDR2 YFSETQ. The same sample was also studied in work on T cells of mothers and their children.

This TCR was sampled from a boy younger than 18 in good health. The chain is built from TRBV5-1 and TRBJ2-2; a weak D match, TRBD1 (5 bases). The sequencing input was blood. CDR3 sequence: CASTSGYTGELFF. CDR3 sequence (DNA): TGCGCCAGCACATCAGGGTACACCGGGGAGCTGTTTTTT.